This T cell receptor (beta chain) is drawn from a study of T cells in Graves' hyperthyroidism and ophthalmopathy. This clonotype was observed a handful of times. The germline V gene encodes CDR1 WNHNN and CDR2 SYGVQD (reference sequence). V was cut by 3 bases and J by 4 bases, with 12 bases left in between. The CDR3 is made up of 15 amino acids. There were TCR beta CDR3 regions amplified from RNA transcripts. HTBI primers were employed in a first-round RT-PCR of the TCR CDR3. TCRdb used MiXCR to reprocess the multiplex PCR reads, holding one entry per CDR3 protein. This table has about 570,000 distinct CDR3 sequences, roughly 46% appearing once.

Sample: peripheral blood or thyroid tissue (not recorded which). The chain uses TRBV10-1 and TRBJ2-2, with D perhaps matching TRBD1 (6 bases). This sequence originates from an adult woman with Graves' disease, either hyperthyroidism or ophthalmopathy (not recorded which). CDR3 nucleotides: TGCGCCAGCAGTGAATCGGGACAAGTCACCGGGGAGCTGTTTTTT. Its protein is CASSESGQVTGELFF.